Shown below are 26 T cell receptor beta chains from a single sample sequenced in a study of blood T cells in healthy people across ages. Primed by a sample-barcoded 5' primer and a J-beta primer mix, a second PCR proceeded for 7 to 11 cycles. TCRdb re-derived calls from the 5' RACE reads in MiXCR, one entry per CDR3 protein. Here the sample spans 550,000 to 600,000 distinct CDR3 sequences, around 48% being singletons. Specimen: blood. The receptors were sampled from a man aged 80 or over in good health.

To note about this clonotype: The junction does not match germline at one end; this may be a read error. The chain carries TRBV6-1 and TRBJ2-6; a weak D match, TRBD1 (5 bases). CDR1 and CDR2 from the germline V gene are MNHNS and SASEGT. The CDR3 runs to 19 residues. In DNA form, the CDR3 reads TGTGCCAGCAGCCCCTATGGTGAAGCCGCGAACTCTGGGGCCAACGCCCTGACTTTC. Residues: CASSPYGEAANSGANALTF.

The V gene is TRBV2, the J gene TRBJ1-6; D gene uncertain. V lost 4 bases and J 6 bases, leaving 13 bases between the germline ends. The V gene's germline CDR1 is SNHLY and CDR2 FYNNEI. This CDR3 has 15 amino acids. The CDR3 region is CASSGDALSNSPLHF. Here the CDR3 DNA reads TGTGCCAGCAGTGGGGATGCATTAAGTAATTCACCCCTCCACTTT.

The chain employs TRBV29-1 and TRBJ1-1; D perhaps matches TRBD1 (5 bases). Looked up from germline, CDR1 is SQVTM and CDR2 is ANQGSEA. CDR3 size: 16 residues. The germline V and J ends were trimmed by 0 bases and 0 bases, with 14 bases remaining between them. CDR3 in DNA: TGCAGCGTTGAAGATCGAGCGACAGTCATGAACACTGAAGCTTTCTTT. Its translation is CSVEDRATVMNTEAFF.

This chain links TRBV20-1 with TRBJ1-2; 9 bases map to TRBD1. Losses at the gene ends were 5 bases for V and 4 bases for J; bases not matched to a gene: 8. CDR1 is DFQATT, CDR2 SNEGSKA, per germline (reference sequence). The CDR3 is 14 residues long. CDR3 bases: TGCAGTGCTCCGGGGGGGGACAGGGCCTATGGCTACACCTTC. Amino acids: CSAPGGDRAYGYTF.

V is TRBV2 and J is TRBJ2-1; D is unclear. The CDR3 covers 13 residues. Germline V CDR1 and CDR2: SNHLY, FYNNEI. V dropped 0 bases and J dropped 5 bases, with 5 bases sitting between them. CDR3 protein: CASSEAIDNEQFF. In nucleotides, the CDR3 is TGTGCCAGCAGTGAAGCAATTGACAATGAGCAGTTCTTC.

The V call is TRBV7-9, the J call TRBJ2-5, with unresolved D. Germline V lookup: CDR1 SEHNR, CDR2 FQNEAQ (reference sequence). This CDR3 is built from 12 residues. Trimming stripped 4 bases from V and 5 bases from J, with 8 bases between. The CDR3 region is CASSYQLETQYF. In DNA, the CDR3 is TGTGCCAGCAGCTATCAACTGGAGACCCAGTACTTC. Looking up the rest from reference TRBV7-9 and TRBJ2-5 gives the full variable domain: DTGVSQNPRHKITKRGQNVTFRCDPISEHNRLYWYRQTLGQGPEFLTYFQNEAQLEKSRLLSDRFSAERPKGSFSTLEIQRTEQGDSAMYLCASSYQLETQYFGPGTRLLVL.

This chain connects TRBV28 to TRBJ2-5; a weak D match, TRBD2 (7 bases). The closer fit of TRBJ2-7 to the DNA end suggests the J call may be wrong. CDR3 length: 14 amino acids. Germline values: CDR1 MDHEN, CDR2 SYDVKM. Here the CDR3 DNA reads TGTGCCAGCACAAAGGGGGACTACAAGTACGAGCAGTACTTC. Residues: CASTKGDYKYEQYF.

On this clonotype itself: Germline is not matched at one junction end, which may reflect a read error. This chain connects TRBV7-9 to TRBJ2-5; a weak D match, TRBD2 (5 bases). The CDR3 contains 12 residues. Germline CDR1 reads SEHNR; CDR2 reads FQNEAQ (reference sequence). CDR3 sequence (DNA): TGTTCCAGCAGCTACCCGGGGGAGACCCAGTACTTC. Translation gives CSSSYPGETQYF.

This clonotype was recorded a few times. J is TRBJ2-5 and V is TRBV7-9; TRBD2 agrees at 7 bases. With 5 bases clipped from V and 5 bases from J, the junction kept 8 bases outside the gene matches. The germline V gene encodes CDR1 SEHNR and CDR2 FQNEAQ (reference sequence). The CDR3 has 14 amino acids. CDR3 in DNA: TGTGCCAGCAGCCCGGCTTCCGGGAGGGAGACCCAGTACTTC. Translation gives CASSPASGRETQYF.

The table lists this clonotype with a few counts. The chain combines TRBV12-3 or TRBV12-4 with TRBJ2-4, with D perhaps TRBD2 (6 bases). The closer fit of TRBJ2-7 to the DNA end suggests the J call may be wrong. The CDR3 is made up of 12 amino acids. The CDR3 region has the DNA TGTGCCAGCAGTTTTTCGGAGGGCGAGCAGTACTTC. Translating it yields CASSFSEGEQYF.

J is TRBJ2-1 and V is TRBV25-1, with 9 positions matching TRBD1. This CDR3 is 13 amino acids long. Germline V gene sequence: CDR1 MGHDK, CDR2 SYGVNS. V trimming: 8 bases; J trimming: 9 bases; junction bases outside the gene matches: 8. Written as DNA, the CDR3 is TGTGCCAGCCGGACAGGGGCGGTCGGTGAGCAGTTCTTC. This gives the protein CASRTGAVGEQFF.

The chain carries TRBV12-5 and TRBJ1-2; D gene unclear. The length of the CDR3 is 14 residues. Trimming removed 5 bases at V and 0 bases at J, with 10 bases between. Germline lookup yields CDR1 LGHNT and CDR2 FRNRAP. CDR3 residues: CASGPDHSNYGYTF. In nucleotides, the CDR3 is TGTGCTAGTGGTCCGGACCACTCTAACTATGGCTACACCTTC.

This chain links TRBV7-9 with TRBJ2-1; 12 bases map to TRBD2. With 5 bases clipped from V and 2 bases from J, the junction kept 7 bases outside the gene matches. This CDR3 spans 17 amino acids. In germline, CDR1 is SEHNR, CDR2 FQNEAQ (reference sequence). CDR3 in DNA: TGTGCCAGCAGCACCCGCCCTAGCGGGAGGGCCTACAATGAGCAGTTCTTC. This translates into CASSTRPSGRAYNEQFF.

The CDR3 region has the DNA TGTGCCATCAGAGGAGCGAATAGCGGGCTCAATGAGCAGTTCTTC. Its translation: CAIRGANSGLNEQFF. The gene calls are TRBV10-3 and TRBJ2-1; 7 nucleotides align to TRBD2. Germline CDR1 ENHRY, CDR2 SYGVKD. The CDR3 consists of 15 residues. J gave up 6 bases and V 6 bases, and 11 bases lay outside the gene matches.

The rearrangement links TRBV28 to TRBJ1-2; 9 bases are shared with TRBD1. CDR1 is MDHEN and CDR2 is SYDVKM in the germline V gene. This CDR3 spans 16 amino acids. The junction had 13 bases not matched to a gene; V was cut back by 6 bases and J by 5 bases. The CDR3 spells CASSSLGTGRMYGYTF. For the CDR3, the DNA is TGTGCCAGCAGCTCCCTCGGGACAGGGCGAATGTATGGCTACACCTTC.

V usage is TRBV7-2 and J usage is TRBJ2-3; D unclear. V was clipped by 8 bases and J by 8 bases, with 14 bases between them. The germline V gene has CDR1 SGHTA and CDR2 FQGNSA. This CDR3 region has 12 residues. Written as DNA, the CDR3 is TGTGCCAGCGGACCCCACCGTGGTACGCAGTATTTT. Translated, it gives CASGPHRGTQYF.

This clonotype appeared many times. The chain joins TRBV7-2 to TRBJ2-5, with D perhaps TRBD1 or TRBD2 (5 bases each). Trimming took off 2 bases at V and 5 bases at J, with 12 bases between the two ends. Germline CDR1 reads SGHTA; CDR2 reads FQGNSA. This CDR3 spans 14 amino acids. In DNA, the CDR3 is TGTGCCAGCAGCTTAAGGGACCTCCTGGAGACCCAGTACTTC. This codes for CASSLRDLLETQYF. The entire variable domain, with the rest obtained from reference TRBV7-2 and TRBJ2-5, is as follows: GAGVSQSPSNKVTEKGKDVELRCDPISGHTALYWYRQSLGQGLEFLIYFQGNSAPDKSGLPSDRFSAERTGGSVSTLTIQRTQQEDSAVYLCASSLRDLLETQYFGPGTRLLVL.

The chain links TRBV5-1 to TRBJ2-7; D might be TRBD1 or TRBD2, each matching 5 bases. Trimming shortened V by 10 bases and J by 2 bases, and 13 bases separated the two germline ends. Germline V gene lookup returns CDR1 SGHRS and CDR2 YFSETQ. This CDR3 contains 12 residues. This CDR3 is CAGRDQAYEQYF. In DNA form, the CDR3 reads TGCGCCGGCCGGGACCAAGCCTACGAGCAGTACTTC. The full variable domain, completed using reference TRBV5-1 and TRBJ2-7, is KAGVTQTPRYLIKTRGQQVTLSCSPISGHRSVSWYQQTPGQGLQFLFEYFSETQRNKGNFPGRFSGRQFSNSRSEMNVSTLELGDSALYLCAGRDQAYEQYFGPGTRLTVT.

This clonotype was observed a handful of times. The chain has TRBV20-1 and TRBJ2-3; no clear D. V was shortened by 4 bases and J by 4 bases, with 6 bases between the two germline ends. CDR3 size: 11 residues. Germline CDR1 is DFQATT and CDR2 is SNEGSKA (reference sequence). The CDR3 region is CSAKAADTQYF. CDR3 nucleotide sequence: TGCAGTGCTAAGGCCGCAGATACGCAGTATTTT.

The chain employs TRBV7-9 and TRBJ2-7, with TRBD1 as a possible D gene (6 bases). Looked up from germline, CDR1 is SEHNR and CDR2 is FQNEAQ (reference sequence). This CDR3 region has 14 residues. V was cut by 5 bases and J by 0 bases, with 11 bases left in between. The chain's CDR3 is CASSGTTGSYEQYF. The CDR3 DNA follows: TGTGCCAGCAGCGGAACGACAGGCTCCTACGAGCAGTACTTC.

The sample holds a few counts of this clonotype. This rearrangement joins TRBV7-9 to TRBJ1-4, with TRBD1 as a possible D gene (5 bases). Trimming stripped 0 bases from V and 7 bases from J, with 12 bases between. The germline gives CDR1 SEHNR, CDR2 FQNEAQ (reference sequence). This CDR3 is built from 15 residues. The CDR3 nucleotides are TGTGCCAGCAGCTTAGCTGGGGCCGAGGGTGAAAAACTGTTTTTT. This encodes CASSLAGAEGEKLFF.

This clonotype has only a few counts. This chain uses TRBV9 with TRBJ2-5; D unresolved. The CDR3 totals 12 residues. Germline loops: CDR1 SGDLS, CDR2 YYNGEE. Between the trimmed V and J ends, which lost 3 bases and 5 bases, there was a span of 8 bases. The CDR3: CASSGMGETQYF. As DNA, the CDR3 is TGTGCCAGCAGCGGAATGGGGGAGACCCAGTACTTC.

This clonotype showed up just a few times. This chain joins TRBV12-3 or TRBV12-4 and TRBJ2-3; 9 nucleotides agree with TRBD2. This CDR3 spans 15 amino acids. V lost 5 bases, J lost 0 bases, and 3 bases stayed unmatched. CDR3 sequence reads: CASSEAGGSTDTQYF. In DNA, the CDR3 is TGTGCCAGCAGTGAGGCGGGGGGGAGCACAGATACGCAGTATTTT.

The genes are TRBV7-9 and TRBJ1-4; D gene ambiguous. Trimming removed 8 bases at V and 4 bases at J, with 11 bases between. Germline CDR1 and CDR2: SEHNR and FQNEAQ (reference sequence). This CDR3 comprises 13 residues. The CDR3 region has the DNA TGTGCCAGCGGCTGGTCAGATAATGAAAAACTGTTTTTT. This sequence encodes CASGWSDNEKLFF.

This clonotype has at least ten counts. CDR3 sequence reads: CASSVSGYEQYF. The CDR3 DNA follows: TGTGCCAGCAGCGTAAGCGGATACGAGCAGTACTTC. The chain joins TRBV6-6 to TRBJ2-7; TRBD2 is a possible D gene (5 bases). Germline lookup yields CDR1 MNHNY and CDR2 SVGAGI (reference sequence). The V and J ends lost 6 bases and 4 bases respectively, with 10 bases between them. This CDR3 comprises 12 residues.

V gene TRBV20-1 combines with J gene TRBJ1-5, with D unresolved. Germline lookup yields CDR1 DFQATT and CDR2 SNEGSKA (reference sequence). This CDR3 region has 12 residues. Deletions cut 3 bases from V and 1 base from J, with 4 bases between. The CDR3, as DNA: TGCAGTGCTAGGAGGAGCAATCAGCCCCAGCATTTT. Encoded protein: CSARRSNQPQHF.